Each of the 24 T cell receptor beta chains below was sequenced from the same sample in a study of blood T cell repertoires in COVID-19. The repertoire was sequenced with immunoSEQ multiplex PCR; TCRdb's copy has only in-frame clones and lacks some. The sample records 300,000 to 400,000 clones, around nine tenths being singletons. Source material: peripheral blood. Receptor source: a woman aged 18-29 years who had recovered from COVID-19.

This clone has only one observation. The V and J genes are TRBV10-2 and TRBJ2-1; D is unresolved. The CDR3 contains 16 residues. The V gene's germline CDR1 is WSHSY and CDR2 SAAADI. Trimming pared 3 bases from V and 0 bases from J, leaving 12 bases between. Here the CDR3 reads CASSESTGYSYNEQFF. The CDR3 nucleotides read TGCGCCAGCAGTGAATCGACGGGTTACTCCTACAATGAGCAGTTCTTC.

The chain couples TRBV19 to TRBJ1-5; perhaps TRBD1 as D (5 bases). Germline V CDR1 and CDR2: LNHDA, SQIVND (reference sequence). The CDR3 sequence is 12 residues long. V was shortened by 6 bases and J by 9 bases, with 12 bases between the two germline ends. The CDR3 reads CASRYQGGPQHF. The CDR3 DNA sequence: TGTGCCAGTAGATACCAGGGAGGGCCCCAGCATTTT.

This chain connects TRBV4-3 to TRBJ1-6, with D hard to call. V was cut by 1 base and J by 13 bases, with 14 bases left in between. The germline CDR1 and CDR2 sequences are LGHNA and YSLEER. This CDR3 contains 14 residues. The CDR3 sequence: CASSQASAISPLHF. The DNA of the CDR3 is TGCGCCAGCAGCCAAGCATCTGCGATTTCTCCCCTCCACTTT.

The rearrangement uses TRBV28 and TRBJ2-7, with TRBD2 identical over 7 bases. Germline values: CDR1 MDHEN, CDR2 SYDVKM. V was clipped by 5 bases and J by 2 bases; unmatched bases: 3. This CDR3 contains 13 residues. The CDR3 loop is CASSPLAAYEQYV. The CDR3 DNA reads TGTGCCAGCAGTCCGCTAGCGGCCTACGAGCAGTACGTC.

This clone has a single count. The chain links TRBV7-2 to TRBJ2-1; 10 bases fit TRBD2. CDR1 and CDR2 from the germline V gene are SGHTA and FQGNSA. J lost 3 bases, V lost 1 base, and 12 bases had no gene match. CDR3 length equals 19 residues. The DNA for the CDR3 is TGTGCCAGCAGCTTAGTTCGAGCGGGAGGGGGGGACTTCTACAATGAGCAGTTCTTC. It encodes CASSLVRAGGGDFYNEQFF. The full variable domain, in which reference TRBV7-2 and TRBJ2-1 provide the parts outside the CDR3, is GAGVSQSPSNKVTEKGKDVELRCDPISGHTALYWYRQSLGQGLEFLIYFQGNSAPDKSGLPSDRFSAERTGGSVSTLTIQRTQQEDSAVYLCASSLVRAGGGDFYNEQFFGPGTRLTVL.

This CDR3 reads CASINRALNTEAFF. The CDR3 bases are TGTGCCAGCATAAACAGGGCCCTGAACACTGAAGCTTTCTTT. The V call is TRBV6-5, the J call TRBJ1-1; the D gene is possibly TRBD1 (6 bases). In germline, CDR1 is MNHEY, CDR2 SVGAGI. The V end lost 7 bases, the J end lost 0 bases, and 12 bases lay between the germline ends. CDR3 length: 14 amino acids.

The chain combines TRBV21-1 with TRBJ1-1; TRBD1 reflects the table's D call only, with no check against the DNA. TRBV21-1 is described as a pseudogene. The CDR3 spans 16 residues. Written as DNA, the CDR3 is TGTGCCAGCAGCAAAGGGAACAGGGGACCGAACACTGAAGCTTTCTTT. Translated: CASSKGNRGPNTEAFF.

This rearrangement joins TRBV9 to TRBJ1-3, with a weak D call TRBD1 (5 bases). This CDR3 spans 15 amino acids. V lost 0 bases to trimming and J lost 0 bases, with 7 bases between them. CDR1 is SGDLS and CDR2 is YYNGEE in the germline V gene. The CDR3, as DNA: TGTGCCAGCAGCGTAGAAGGGGACTCTGGAAACACCATATATTTT. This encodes CASSVEGDSGNTIYF. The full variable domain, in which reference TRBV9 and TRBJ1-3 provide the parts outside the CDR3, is DSGVTQTPKHLITATGQRVTLRCSPRSGDLSVYWYQQSLDQGLQFLIQYYNGEERAKGNILERFSAQQFPDLHSELNLSSLELGDSALYFCASSVEGDSGNTIYFGEGSWLTVV.

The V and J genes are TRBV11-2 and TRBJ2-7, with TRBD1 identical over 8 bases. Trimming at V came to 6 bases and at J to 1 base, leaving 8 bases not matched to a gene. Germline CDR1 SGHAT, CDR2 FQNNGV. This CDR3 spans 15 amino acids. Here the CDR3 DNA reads TGTGCCAGCAGGCCGACGGGACAGGCTTCCTACGAGCAGTACGTC. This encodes CASRPTGQASYEQYV.

The CDR3 nucleotides are TGCGCCAGCAGTACAGGGGGCGATGCGGCCGGGGAGCTGTTTTTT. It is translated as CASSTGGDAAGELFF. The rearrangement uses TRBV10-2 and TRBJ2-2; 9 nucleotides match TRBD1. V dropped 5 bases and J dropped 6; count of bases not matched to a gene: 7. Germline values: CDR1 WSHSY, CDR2 SAAADI. The CDR3 sequence is 15 residues long.

CDR3 sequence reads: CASSVAKTSEYNEQFF. The CDR3 DNA follows: TGTGCCAGCAGCGTAGCTAAAACTAGCGAGTACAATGAGCAGTTCTTC. The chain links TRBV9 to TRBJ2-1, with 7 positions matching TRBD2. J gave up 4 bases and V 0 bases, and 7 bases lay outside the gene matches. Germline-derived CDR1 and CDR2 are SGDLS and YYNGEE. This CDR3 spans 16 amino acids. Based on the CDR3 plus reference TRBV9 and TRBJ2-1, the full variable domain is DSGVTQTPKHLITATGQRVTLRCSPRSGDLSVYWYQQSLDQGLQFLIQYYNGEERAKGNILERFSAQQFPDLHSELNLSSLELGDSALYFCASSVAKTSEYNEQFFGPGTRLTVL.

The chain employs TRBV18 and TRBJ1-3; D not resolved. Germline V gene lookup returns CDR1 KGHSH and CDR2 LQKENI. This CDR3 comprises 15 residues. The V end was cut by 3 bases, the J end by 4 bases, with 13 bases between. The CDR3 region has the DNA TGTGCCAGCTCACCGGTGGGAGCAGCCGGAAACACCATATATTTT. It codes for CASSPVGAAGNTIYF.

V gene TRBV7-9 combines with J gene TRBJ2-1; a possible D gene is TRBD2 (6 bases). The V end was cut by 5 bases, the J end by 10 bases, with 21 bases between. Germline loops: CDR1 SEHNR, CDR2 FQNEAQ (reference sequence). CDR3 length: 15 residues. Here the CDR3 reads CASSHSRTTNVEQFF. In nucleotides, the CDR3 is TGTGCCAGCAGCCACTCACGGACTACAAATGTGGAGCAGTTCTTC.

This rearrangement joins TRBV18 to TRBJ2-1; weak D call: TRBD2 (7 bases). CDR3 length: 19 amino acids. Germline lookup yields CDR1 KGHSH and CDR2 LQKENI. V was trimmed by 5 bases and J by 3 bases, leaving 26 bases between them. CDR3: CASSSRYLGGGAVYNEQFF. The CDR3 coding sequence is TGTGCCAGCTCATCACGATACTTAGGGGGAGGGGCGGTCTACAATGAGCAGTTCTTC.

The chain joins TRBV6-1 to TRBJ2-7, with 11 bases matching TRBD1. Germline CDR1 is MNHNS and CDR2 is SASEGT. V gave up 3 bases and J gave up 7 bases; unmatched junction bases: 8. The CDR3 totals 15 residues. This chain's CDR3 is CASSDWDRGSREQYV. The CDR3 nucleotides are TGTGCCAGCAGTGATTGGGACAGGGGGTCTCGAGAGCAGTACGTC.

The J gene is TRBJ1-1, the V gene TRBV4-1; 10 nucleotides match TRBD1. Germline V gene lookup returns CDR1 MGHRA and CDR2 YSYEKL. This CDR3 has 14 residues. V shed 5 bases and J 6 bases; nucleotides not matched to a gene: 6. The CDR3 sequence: CASSERDRGAEAFF. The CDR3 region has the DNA TGCGCCAGCAGCGAGCGGGACAGGGGAGCTGAAGCTTTCTTT.

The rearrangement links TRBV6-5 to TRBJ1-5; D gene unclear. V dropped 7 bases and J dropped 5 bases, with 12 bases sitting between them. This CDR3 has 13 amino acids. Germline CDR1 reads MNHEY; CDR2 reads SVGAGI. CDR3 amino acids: CASTPRRDQPQHF. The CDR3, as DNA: TGTGCCAGCACCCCCAGGAGGGATCAGCCCCAGCATTTT.

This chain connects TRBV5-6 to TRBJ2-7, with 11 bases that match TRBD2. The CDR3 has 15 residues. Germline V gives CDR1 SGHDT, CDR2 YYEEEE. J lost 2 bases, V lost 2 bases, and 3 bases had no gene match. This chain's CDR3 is CASSFLAGGAYEQYV. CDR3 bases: TGTGCCAGCAGCTTTTTAGCGGGGGGGGCCTACGAGCAGTACGTC.

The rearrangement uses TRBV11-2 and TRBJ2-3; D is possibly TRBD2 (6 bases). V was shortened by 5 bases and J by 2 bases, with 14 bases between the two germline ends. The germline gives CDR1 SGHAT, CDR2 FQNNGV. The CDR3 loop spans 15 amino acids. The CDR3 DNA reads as TGTGCCAGCAGCCCGGGACTCCGACACACAGATACGCAGTATTTT. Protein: CASSPGLRHTDTQYF.

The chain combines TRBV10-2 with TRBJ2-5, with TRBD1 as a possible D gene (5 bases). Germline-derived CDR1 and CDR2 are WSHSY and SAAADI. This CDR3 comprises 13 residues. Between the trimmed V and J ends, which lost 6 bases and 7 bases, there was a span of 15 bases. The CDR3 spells CASRTTGGATQYF. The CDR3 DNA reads TGCGCCAGCAGGACAACAGGCGGCGCGACCCAGTACTTC.

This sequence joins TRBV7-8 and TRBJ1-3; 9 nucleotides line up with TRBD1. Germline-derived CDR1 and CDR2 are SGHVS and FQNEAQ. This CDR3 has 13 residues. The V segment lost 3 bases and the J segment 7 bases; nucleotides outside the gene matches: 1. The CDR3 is CASSFGQGNTIYF. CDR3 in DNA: TGTGCCAGCAGCTTCGGACAGGGGAACACCATATATTTT.

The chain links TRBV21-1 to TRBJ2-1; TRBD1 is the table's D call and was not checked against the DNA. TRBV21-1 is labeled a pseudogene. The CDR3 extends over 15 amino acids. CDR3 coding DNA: TGTGCCAGCAGCAAACGACAGGGTTTTCACAATGAGCAGTTCTTC. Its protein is CASSKRQGFHNEQFF.

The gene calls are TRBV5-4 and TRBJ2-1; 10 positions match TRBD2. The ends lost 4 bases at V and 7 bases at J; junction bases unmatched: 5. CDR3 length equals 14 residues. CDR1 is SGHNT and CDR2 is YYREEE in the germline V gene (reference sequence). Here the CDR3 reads CASSILAGGNEQFF. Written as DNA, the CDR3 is TGTGCCAGCAGCATATTAGCGGGGGGTAATGAGCAGTTCTTC.

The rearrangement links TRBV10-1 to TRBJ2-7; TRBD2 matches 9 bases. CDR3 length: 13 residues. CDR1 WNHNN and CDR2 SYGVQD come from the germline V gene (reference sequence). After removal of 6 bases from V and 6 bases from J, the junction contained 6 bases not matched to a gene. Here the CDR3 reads CASRSLAGSEQYV. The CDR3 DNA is TGCGCCAGCAGGTCCCTAGCGGGAAGCGAGCAGTACGTC.